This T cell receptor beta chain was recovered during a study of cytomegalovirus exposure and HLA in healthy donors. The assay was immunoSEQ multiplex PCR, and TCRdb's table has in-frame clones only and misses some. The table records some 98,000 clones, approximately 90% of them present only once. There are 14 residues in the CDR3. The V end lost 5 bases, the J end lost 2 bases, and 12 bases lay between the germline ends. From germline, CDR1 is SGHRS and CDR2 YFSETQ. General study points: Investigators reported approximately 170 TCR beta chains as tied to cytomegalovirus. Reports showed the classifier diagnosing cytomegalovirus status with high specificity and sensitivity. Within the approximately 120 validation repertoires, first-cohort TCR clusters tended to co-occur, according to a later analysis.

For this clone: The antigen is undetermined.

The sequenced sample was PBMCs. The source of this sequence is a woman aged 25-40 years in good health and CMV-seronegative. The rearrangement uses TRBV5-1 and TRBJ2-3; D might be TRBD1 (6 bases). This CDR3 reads CASSPGHTTDTQYF. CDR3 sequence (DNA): TGCGCCAGCAGTCCGGGACACACCACAGATACGCAGTATTTT.